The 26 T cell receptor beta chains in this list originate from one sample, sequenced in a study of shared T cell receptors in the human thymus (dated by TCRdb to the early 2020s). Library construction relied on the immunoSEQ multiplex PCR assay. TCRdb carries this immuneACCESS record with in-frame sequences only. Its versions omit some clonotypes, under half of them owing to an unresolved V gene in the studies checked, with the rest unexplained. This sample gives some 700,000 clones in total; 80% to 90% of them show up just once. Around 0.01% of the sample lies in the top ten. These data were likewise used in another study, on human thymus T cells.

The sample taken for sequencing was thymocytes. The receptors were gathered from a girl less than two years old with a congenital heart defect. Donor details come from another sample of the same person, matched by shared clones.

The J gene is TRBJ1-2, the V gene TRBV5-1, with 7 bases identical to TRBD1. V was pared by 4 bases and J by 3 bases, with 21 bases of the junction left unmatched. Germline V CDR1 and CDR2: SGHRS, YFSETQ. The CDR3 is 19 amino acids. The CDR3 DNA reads TGCGCCAGCAGCCGAACCACCTCATCAAGGGGGCAGGGACACTATGGCTACACCTTC. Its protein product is CASSRTTSSRGQGHYGYTF.

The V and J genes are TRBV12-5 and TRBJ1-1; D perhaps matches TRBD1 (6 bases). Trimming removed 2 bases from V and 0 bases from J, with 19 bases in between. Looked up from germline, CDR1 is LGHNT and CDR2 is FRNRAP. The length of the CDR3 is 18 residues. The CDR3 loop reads CASGLPDSEKSMNTEAFF. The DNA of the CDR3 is TGTGCTAGTGGTTTGCCGGACAGTGAGAAATCCATGAACACTGAAGCTTTCTTT.

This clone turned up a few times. The CDR3 nucleotides are TGTGCCAGCAGTGAATCCAGGGTGAACACTGAAGCTTTCTTT. Protein product: CASSESRVNTEAFF. This chain links TRBV6-1 with TRBJ1-1; possibly TRBD1 for D (5 bases). Germline CDR1 is MNHNS and CDR2 is SASEGT. Trimming pared 2 bases from V and 0 bases from J, leaving 7 bases between. The CDR3 is 14 amino acids.

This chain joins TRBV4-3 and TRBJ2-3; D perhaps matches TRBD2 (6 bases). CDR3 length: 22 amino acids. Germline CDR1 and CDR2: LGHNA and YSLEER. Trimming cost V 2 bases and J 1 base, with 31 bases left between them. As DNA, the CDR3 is TGCGCCAGCAGCCAAAATATACTACTAGCCCGCGGAAGCACTGGTTGCACAGATACGCAGTATTTT. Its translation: CASSQNILLARGSTGCTDTQYF.

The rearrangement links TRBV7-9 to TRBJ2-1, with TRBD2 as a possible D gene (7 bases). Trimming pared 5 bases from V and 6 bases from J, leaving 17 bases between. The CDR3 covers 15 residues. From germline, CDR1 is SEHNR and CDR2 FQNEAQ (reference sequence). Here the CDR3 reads CASSLDSGNFNEQFF. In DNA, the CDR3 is TGTGCCAGCAGCCTGGACAGCGGGAACTTCAATGAGCAGTTCTTC.

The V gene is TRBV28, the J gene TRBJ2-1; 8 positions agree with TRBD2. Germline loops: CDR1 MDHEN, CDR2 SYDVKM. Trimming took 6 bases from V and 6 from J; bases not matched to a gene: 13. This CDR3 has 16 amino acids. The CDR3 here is CASRFISGEKPNEQFF. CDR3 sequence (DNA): TGTGCCAGCAGATTTATTAGCGGGGAGAAACCCAATGAGCAGTTCTTC.

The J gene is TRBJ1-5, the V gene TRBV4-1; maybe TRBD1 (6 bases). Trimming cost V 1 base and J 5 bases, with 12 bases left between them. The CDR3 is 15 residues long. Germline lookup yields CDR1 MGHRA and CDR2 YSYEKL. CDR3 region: CASSQVWTVHQPQHF. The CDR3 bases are TGCGCCAGCAGCCAAGTTTGGACAGTCCATCAGCCCCAGCATTTT.

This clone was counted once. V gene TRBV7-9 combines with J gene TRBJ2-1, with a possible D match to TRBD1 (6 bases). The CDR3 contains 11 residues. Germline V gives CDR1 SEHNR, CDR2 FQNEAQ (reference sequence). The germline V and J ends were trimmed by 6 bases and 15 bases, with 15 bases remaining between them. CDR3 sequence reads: CASSYTGTGFF. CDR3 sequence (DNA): TGTGCCAGCAGTTATACAGGGACGGGGTTCTTC. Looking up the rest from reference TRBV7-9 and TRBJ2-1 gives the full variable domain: DTGVSQNPRHKITKRGQNVTFRCDPISEHNRLYWYRQTLGQGPEFLTYFQNEAQLEKSRLLSDRFSAERPKGSFSTLEIQRTEQGDSAMYLCASSYTGTGFFGPGTRLTVL.

CDR3 loop: CASSRPKPGGNQPQHF. In nucleotides, the CDR3 is TGTGCCAGCAGCCGCCCAAAACCCGGGGGCAATCAGCCCCAGCATTTT. The chain carries TRBV7-2 and TRBJ1-5, with D unclear. The CDR3 length is 16 residues. V was trimmed by 5 bases and J by 2 bases, leaving 16 bases between them. Germline loops: CDR1 SGHTA, CDR2 FQGNSA.

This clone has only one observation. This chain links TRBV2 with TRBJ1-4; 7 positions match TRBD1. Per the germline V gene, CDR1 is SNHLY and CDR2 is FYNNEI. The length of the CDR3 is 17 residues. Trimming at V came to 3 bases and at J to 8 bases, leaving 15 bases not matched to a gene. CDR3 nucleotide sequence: TGTGCCAGCAGTGACGAGGCAGGGGGAGCGGTAGGAGAAAAACTGTTTTTT. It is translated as CASSDEAGGAVGEKLFF.

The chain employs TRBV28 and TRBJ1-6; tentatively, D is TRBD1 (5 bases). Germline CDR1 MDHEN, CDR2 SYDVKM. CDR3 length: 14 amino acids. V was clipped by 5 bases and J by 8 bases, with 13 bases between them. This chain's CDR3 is CASSQGLGDSPLHF. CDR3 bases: TGTGCCAGCAGTCAGGGACTCGGAGATTCACCCCTCCACTTT.

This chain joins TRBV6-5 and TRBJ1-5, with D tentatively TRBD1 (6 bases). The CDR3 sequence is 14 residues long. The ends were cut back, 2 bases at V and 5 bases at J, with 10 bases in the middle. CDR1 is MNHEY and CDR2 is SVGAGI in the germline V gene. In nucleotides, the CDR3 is TGTGCCAGCAGTTACGTACAGGGCCATCAGCCCCAGCATTTT. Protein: CASSYVQGHQPQHF.

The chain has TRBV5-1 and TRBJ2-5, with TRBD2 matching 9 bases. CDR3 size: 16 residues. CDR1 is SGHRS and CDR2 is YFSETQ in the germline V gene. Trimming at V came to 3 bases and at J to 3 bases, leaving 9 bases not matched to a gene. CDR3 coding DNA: TGCGCCAGCAGCTCAGAACGGGGACTAGCAGAAGAGACCCAGTACTTC. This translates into CASSSERGLAEETQYF.

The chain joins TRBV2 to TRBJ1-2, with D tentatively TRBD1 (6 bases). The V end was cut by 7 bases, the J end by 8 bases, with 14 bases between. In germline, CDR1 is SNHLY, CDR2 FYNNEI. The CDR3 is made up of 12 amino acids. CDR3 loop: CASNGEGGGYTF. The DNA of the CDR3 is TGTGCCAGCAACGGCGAGGGGGGGGGCTACACCTTC.

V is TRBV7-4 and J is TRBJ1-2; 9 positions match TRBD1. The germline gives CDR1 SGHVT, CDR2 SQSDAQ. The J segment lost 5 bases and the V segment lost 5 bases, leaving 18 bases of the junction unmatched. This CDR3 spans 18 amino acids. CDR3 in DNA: TGTGCCAGCAGCCGGGGGATGGGACAGGGTTTATCGGAGTATGGCTACACCTTC. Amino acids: CASSRGMGQGLSEYGYTF.

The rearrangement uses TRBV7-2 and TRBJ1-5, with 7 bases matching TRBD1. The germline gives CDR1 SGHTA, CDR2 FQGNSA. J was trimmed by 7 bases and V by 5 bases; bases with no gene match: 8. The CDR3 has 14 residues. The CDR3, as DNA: TGTGCCAGCAGCGTACAGGGGCCGGGCCAGCCCCAGCATTTT. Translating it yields CASSVQGPGQPQHF.

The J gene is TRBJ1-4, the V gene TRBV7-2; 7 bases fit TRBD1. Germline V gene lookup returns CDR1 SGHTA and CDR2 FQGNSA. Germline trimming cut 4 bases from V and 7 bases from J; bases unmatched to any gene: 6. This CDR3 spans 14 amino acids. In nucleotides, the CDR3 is TGTGCCAGCAGCTGTGACAGGGAGGCTGAAAAACTGTTTTTT. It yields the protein CASSCDREAEKLFF.

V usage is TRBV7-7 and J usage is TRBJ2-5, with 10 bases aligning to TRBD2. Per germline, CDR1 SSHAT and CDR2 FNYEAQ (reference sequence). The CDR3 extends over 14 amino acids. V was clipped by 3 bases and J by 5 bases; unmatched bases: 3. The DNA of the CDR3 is TGTGCCAGCAGCTTGAGCGGGGGGGCTGAGACCCAGTACTTC. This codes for CASSLSGGAETQYF. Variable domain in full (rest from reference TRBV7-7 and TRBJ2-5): GAGVSQSPRYKVTKRGQDVTLRCDPISSHATLYWYQQALGQGPEFLTYFNYEAQPDKSGLPSDRFSAERPEGSISTLTIQRTEQRDSAMYRCASSLSGGAETQYFGPGTRLLVL.

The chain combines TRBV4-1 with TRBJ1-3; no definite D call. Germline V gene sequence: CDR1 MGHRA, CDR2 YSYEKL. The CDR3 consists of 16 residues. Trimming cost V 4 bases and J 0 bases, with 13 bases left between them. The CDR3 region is CASSPLYTSSGNTIYF. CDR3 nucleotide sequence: TGCGCCAGCAGCCCGTTATACACTAGCTCTGGAAACACCATATATTTT.

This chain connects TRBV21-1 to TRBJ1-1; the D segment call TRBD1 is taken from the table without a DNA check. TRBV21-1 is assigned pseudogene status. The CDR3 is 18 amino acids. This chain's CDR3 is CASSKAVLAGELFTEAFF. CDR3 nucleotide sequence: TGTGCCAGCAGCAAAGCTGTCTTGGCAGGGGAGCTGTTCACTGAAGCTTTCTTT.

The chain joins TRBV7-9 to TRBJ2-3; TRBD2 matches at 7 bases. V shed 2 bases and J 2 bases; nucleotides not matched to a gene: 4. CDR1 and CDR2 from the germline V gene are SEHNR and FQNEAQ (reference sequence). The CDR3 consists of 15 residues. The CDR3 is CASSLSSGDTDTQYF. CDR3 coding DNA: TGTGCCAGCAGCTTATCTAGCGGAGACACAGATACGCAGTATTTT.

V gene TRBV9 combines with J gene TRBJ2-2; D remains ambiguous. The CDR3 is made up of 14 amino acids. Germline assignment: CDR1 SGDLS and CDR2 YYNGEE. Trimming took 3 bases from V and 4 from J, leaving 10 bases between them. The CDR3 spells CASSATKSTGELFF. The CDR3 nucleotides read TGTGCCAGCAGCGCCACAAAATCCACCGGGGAGCTGTTTTTT.

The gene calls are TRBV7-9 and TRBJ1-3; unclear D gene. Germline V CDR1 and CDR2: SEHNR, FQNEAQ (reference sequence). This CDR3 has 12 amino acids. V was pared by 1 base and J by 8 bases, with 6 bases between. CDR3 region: CASSLDGDTIYF. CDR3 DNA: TGTGCCAGCAGCTTAGACGGGGACACCATATATTTT.

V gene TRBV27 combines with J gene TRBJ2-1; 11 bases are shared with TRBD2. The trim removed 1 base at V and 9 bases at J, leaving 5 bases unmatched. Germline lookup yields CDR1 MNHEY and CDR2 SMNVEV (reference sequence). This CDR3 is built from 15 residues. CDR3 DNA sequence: TGTGCCAGCAGTTTATATTTAGCGGGGGGGCCTGAGCAGTTCTTC. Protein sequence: CASSLYLAGGPEQFF.

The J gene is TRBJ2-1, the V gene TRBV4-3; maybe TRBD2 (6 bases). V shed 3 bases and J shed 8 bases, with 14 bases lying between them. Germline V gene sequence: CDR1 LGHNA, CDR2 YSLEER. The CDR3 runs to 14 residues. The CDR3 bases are TGCGCCAGCAGCCAGATCCGGGGGTCTTATGAGCAGTTCTTC. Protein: CASSQIRGSYEQFF.

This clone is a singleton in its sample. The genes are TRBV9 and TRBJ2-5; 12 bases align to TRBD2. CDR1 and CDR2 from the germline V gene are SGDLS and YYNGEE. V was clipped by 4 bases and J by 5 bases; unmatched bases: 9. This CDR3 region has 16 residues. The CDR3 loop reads CASSPTTSGGAETQYF. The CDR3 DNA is TGTGCCAGCAGCCCAACGACTAGCGGGGGCGCGGAGACCCAGTACTTC.